Presented here are 3 T cell receptor beta chains from one specimen sequenced in a study of T cells in Graves' hyperthyroidism and ophthalmopathy. The source material, RNA transcripts, was used to amplify TCR beta CDR3 regions. The TCR CDR3 was amplified in a first-round RT-PCR using the HTBI primer set. Using its own MiXCR run on the multiplex PCR reads, TCRdb lists one record per CDR3 protein. The sample includes a few hundred thousand distinct CDR3 sequences, about 13% of them seen just once. The specimen was blood. The receptors originated from a woman aged 18-29 years with Graves' hyperthyroidism.

With respect to this clonotype: One junction end does not reproduce the germline sequence, and a read error may be involved. The chain employs TRBV2 and TRBJ2-1; no clear D. Germline CDR1 is SNHLY and CDR2 is FYNNEI. This CDR3 is built from 17 residues. The DNA of the CDR3 is TGTGCCAGCAGTGAAGCGCTTAGGCCGAGCTCCTACAATGGGCAGTTCTTC. It specifies CASSEALRPSSYNGQFF.

This clonotype was observed many times. This chain uses TRBV18 with TRBJ1-1, with a possible D match to TRBD1 (6 bases). V was pared by 5 bases and J by 1 base, with 14 bases between. Looked up from germline, CDR1 is KGHSH and CDR2 is LQKENI. CDR3 size: 15 residues. In DNA, the CDR3 is TGTGCCAGCTCAGCCACACGACAGGAGAACACTGAAGCTTTCTTT. The encoded protein is CASSATRQENTEAFF.

This clonotype was picked up many times. This sequence joins TRBV19 and TRBJ2-3; possible D gene TRBD2, 6 bases. The CDR3 loop spans 14 amino acids. V dropped 6 bases and J dropped 4 bases, with 14 bases sitting between them. Germline lookup yields CDR1 LNHDA and CDR2 SQIVND (reference sequence). This chain's CDR3 is CASRWTGDSDTQYF. The CDR3 DNA is TGTGCCAGTAGATGGACGGGAGACTCAGATACGCAGTATTTT.